Listed below are T cell receptor beta chains from one sample, sequenced in a study of blood T cell repertoires in COVID-19. Method: immunoSEQ multiplex PCR; TCRdb's copy keeps in-frame clones and lacks some. The sample records some 530,000 clones, 80% to 90% being singletons. The sample consisted of peripheral blood. The origin of the receptors is a human donor in a cohort sampled during active COVID-19. Both conserved end residues are part of each CDR3. A D gene is named only where the DNA matches it firmly. Expanded clones are given a class, and other clones once, few, many or no size at all.

>TRBJ1-5|TRBV3-1/TRBV3-2|.|.
TGTGCCAGCAGCCCCCGAGATAATCGGCCCCAGCATTTT
CASSPRDNRPQHF
>TRBJ1-4|TRBV30|.|.
TGTGCCTGGACCCAGGGGCCCTTTGAAAAACTGTTTTTT
CAWTQGPFEKLFF
>TRBJ2-7|TRBV5-1|TRBD1|.
TGCGCCAGCAGCTTGTGGACAGGGGGGATCTACGAGCAGTACTTC
CASSLWTGGIYEQYF
>TRBJ2-3|TRBV27|TRBD2|once
TGTGCCAGCAGTTTAAGAACTAGCGGGAGTCAAAATACGCAGTATTTT
CASSLRTSGSQNTQYF
>TRBJ2-2|TRBV5-6|TRBD1|.
TGTGCCAGCAGGCGGCAGGGGGCCCGAACCGGGGAGCTGTTTTTT
CASRRQGARTGELFF
>TRBJ2-7|TRBV5-1|TRBD1|.
TGCGCCAGCAGCCAGGGACAGGGGAACGAGCAGTACTTC
CASSQGQGNEQYF
>TRBJ2-1|TRBV7-3|TRBD2|.
TGTGCCAGCAGCCCCTCGTTAGCGGGAGGGCTATATGAGCAGTTCTTC
CASSPSLAGGLYEQFF
>TRBJ1-2|TRBV19|TRBD1|.
TGTGCCAGCAAAAGGATGGGACAGGGGAACTATGGCTACACCTTC
CASKRMGQGNYGYTF
>TRBJ2-5|TRBV6-5|TRBD1|.
TGTGCCAGCAGTCGGACAGGGACGCAAGAGACCCAGTACTTC
CASSRTGTQETQYF
>TRBJ1-2|TRBV30|.|few
TGTGCCTGGAGTCGCCTTAGCGGCTACACCTTC
CAWSRLSGYTF
>TRBJ2-7|TRBV30|.|.
TGTGCCTGGAGTGTACGGGCCTACGAGCAGTACTTC
CAWSVRAYEQYF
>TRBJ1-6|TRBV5-4|.|.
TGTGCCAGCAGCCTCTGGGGAGGGATTAATTCACCCCTCCACTTT
CASSLWGGINSPLHF
>TRBJ2-7|TRBV28|TRBD1|.
TGTGCCAGCAGTCAGGGGACAGCCCTTCTCTACGAGCAGTACTTC
CASSQGTALLYEQYF
>TRBJ2-7|TRBV4-3|.|.
TGCGCCAGCAGCCCCTCCGGGGGTAGTCGAACCTACGAGCAGTACTTC
CASSPSGGSRTYEQYF
>TRBJ2-1|TRBV3-1/TRBV3-2|TRBD2|.
TGTGCCAGCAGCCAAGTCCGAGACAGGGTACTAGCGGGAGCGGGACAGGAGCAGTTCTTC
CASSQVRDRVLAGAGQEQFF
>TRBJ2-1|TRBV27|TRBD2|.
TGTGCCAGCAGTCCCCCTAGCGGGTTTTACAATGAGCAGTTCTTC
CASSPPSGFYNEQFF
>TRBJ1-3|TRBV18|.|.
TGTGCCAGCTCACCCGGGTACGACTCTGGAAACACCATATATTTT
CASSPGYDSGNTIYF
>TRBJ2-4|TRBV11-2|.|few
TGTGCCAGCAGCCCATTGGGGCTAGCGTTGAACATTCAGTACTTC
CASSPLGLALNIQYF
>TRBJ1-6|TRBV5-4|.|once
TGTGCCAGCAGCTTGTGGGCGGCAGGGAATTCACCCCTCCACTTT
CASSLWAAGNSPLHF
>TRBJ2-7|TRBV27|TRBD1|.
TGTGCCAGCAGGAAGAGCGGGACAGGGGGGGGCTACGAGCAGTACTTC
CASRKSGTGGGYEQYF
>TRBJ1-5|TRBV27|TRBD1|.
TGTGCCAGCAGTCCCAGGGGGATCAGCAATCAGCCCCAGCATTTT
CASSPRGISNQPQHF
>TRBJ2-1|TRBV2|.|.
TGTGCCAGCAGTAGTAGTAACTCCTACAATGAGCAGTTCTTC
CASSSSNSYNEQFF
>TRBJ2-1|TRBV3-1/TRBV3-2|TRBD1|.
TGTGCCAGCAGCCAATCTCGTTACGGACAGGGGAATAATGAGCAGTTCTTC
CASSQSRYGQGNNEQFF
>TRBJ1-3|TRBV29-1|.|.
TGCAGCGTTGTTCGCGCCTCTGGAAACACCATATATTTT
CSVVRASGNTIYF
>TRBJ1-2|TRBV27|.|.
TGTGCCAGCAGTCCATTACCGACAGGCGGCTACACCTTC
CASSPLPTGGYTF
>TRBJ2-4|TRBV6-1|.|.
TGTGCCAGCAGTGATCAGCATCAGGTTGGGCAAACCAAAAACATTCAGTACTTC
CASSDQHQVGQTKNIQYF
>TRBJ2-1|TRBV5-1|.|.
TGCGCCAGCCGATTCACCCCCCCTAGCAACAATGAGCAGTTCTTC
CASRFTPPSNNEQFF
>TRBJ1-3|TRBV6-5|.|.
TGTGCCAGCACCGGAGCAGGGGAAGGCACCATATATTTT
CASTGAGEGTIYF
>TRBJ2-7|TRBV6-2/TRBV6-3|TRBD2|.
TGTGCCAGCAGTTACACGGGAGGGGACTACGAGCAGTACTTC
CASSYTGGDYEQYF
>TRBJ2-7|TRBV5-6|TRBD1|.
TGTGCCAGCAGCTGGACAGGGGGCCGCGACTCCTACGAGCAGTACTTC
CASSWTGGRDSYEQYF
>TRBJ2-5|TRBV20-1|.|.
TGCAGTGCTACCGGGACTTCGGTTCAGTACTTC
CSATGTSVQYF
>TRBJ2-2|TRBV7-2|TRBD2|.
TGTGCCAGCAGCTTACTGACTAGCGCTCGAGGAACCGGGGAGCTGTTTTTT
CASSLLTSARGTGELFF
>TRBJ1-2|TRBV7-3|.|.
TGTGCCAGCGGTTCAGGGGATGGCTACACCTTC
CASGSGDGYTF
>TRBJ1-5|TRBV19|.|once
TGTGCCAGTAGTACACGACGGGAAAATCAGCCCCAGCATTTT
CASSTRRENQPQHF
>TRBJ2-3|TRBV5-6|.|.
TGTGCCAGCAGCTTCACGGGGAGAAGGACAGATACGCAGTATTTT
CASSFTGRRTDTQYF
>TRBJ1-4|TRBV28|.|.
TGTGCCAGCCTTTCCGTCGGGGAAAAACTGTTTTTT
CASLSVGEKLFF